This T cell receptor (beta chain) was documented in a study of control samples from healthy donors and cancer patients. V shed 5 bases, J shed 4 bases, and the junction held 5 bases outside the gene matches. The germline V gene has CDR1 MNHEY and CDR2 SVGEGT. The CDR3 runs to 14 residues. Profiling relied on immunoSEQ multiplex PCR, and the TCRdb table lists in-frame clones only, not all of them. The repertoire has about 86,000 clones, about 92% of them found once; the top ten carry approximately 1.5%. The TCR sequence derives from a woman aged 25 to 39 in good health. Sequencing was performed on blood. The chain has TRBV6-2 or TRBV6-3 and TRBJ2-3; 8 bases line up with TRBD2. CDR3 bases: TGTGCCAGCAGTCCCGGGGGGGCTGCAGATACGCAGTATTTT. It encodes CASSPGGAADTQYF.